These 21 T cell receptor beta chains originate from one sample sequenced in a study of T cell responses to AZD1222 COVID-19 vaccine. Generated by immunoSEQ multiplex PCR, the TCRdb table keeps only in-frame clones and is missing some. The sample records about 120,000 clones, around 91% being singletons. The specimen comprised peripheral blood, sampled on day 0 of AZD1222 vaccination. The receptors here all came from an adult in good health.

The chain has TRBV28 and TRBJ1-2, with a tentative D call TRBD1 (5 bases). CDR3 length: 11 residues. V lost 10 bases to trimming and J lost 4 bases, with 10 bases between them. Germline lookup yields CDR1 MDHEN and CDR2 SYDVKM. The CDR3 nucleotides read TGTGCCACCCTCGGGGGCTATGGCTACACCTTC. Its protein product is CATLGGYGYTF.

V and J are TRBV18 and TRBJ1-2; maybe TRBD1 (6 bases). Trimming stripped 6 bases from V and 4 bases from J, with 18 bases between. The CDR3 totals 15 residues. The germline gives CDR1 KGHSH, CDR2 LQKENI. CDR3 in amino acids: CASSPSQGWIYGYTF. CDR3 bases: TGTGCCAGCTCGCCGAGTCAGGGGTGGATCTATGGCTACACCTTC. The full variable domain, in which reference TRBV18 and TRBJ1-2 provide the parts outside the CDR3, is NAGVMQNPRHLVRRRGQEARLRCSPMKGHSHVYWYRQLPEEGLKFMVYLQKENIIDESGMPKERFSAEFPKEGPSILRIQQVVRGDSAAYFCASSPSQGWIYGYTFGSGTRLTVV.

The chain carries TRBV5-1 and TRBJ1-6; TRBD1 might be the D (5 bases). Trimming shortened V by 1 base and J by 7 bases, and 9 bases separated the two germline ends. The CDR3 runs to 14 residues. Germline CDR1 and CDR2: SGHRS and YFSETQ. This CDR3 is CASSLPQDNSPLHF. The CDR3, as DNA: TGCGCCAGCAGCTTGCCACAGGACAATTCACCCCTCCACTTT. The full variable domain, its missing parts supplied by reference TRBV5-1 and TRBJ1-6, is KAGVTQTPRYLIKTRGQQVTLSCSPISGHRSVSWYQQTPGQGLQFLFEYFSETQRNKGNFPGRFSGRQFSNSRSEMNVSTLELGDSALYLCASSLPQDNSPLHFGNGTRLTVT.

The chain combines TRBV6-5 with TRBJ2-7, with D perhaps being TRBD1 or TRBD2 (5 bases each). Germline assignment: CDR1 MNHEY and CDR2 SVGAGI. Deletions cut 7 bases from V and 2 bases from J, with 12 bases between. The length of the CDR3 is 13 residues. The CDR3 is CASMGTRPYEQYF. In DNA form, the CDR3 reads TGTGCCAGCATGGGGACCAGACCCTACGAGCAGTACTTC.

This clone occurred once. J is TRBJ2-7 and V is TRBV29-1; 7 bases fit TRBD1. CDR3 length: 14 residues. CDR1 and CDR2 from the germline V gene are SQVTM and ANQGSEA. V lost 0 bases and J lost 3; bases outside the gene matches: 5. Here the CDR3 DNA reads TGCAGCGTTGAAGATCTGGGACAGAACTACGAGCAGTACTTC. Residues: CSVEDLGQNYEQYF.

The chain employs TRBV7-2 and TRBJ1-5, with D perhaps TRBD1 (6 bases). The CDR3 runs 14 residues. Trimming pared 2 bases from V and 2 bases from J, leaving 7 bases between. The germline gives CDR1 SGHTA, CDR2 FQGNSA. The DNA for the CDR3 is TGTGCCAGCAGCTTAAACAGGGGCAATCAGCCCCAGCATTTT. It codes for CASSLNRGNQPQHF.

The chain combines TRBV11-2 with TRBJ2-3; D remains unclear. The germline CDR1 and CDR2 sequences are SGHAT and FQNNGV. With 6 bases removed from V and 0 bases from J, the gap between germline ends came to 4 bases. This CDR3 has 12 amino acids. CDR3 bases: TGTGCCAGCAGGGAAAGCACAGATACGCAGTATTTT. Translated, it gives CASRESTDTQYF.

CDR3 loop: CASSLAQGTYEQYF. The CDR3 DNA is TGTGCCAGCAGCTTAGCGCAGGGTACCTACGAGCAGTACTTC. J is TRBJ2-7 and V is TRBV7-9, with D tentatively TRBD1 (5 bases). Per germline, CDR1 SEHNR and CDR2 FQNEAQ (reference sequence). The CDR3 spans 14 residues. Trimming pared 0 bases from V and 2 bases from J, leaving 8 bases between.

The CDR3 coding sequence is TGTGCCAGCAGCTTGCCTTCTAGCGACGAGCAGTACTTC. Its protein product is CASSLPSSDEQYF. The chain carries TRBV5-4 and TRBJ2-7; maybe TRBD2 (6 bases). V lost 1 base and J lost 5, with 10 bases in between. CDR3 size: 13 residues. CDR1 and CDR2 from the germline V gene are SGHNT and YYREEE (reference sequence).

The chain carries TRBV28 and TRBJ1-2; 10 bases agree with TRBD1. V lost 3 bases and J lost 8; bases outside the gene matches: 12. From germline, CDR1 is MDHEN and CDR2 SYDVKM. The CDR3 sequence is 16 residues long. CDR3 sequence: CASSLDPGTGVVGYTF. In DNA, the CDR3 is TGTGCCAGCAGTTTGGACCCGGGGACAGGGGTAGTAGGCTACACCTTC.

The chain has TRBV7-6 and TRBJ2-5, with D perhaps given as TRBD1 or TRBD2 (5 bases each). Trimming stripped 5 bases from V and 2 bases from J, with 12 bases between. This CDR3 has 14 residues. Germline CDR1 is SGHVS and CDR2 is FNYEAQ. The CDR3 nucleotides are TGTGCCAGCAGCCCCACCGGGGCACAAGAGACCCAGTACTTC. It encodes CASSPTGAQETQYF.

The J gene is TRBJ2-1, the V gene TRBV9; D gene ambiguous. Germline V gene sequence: CDR1 SGDLS, CDR2 YYNGEE. Trimming took 2 bases from V and 6 from J, leaving 9 bases between them. The length of the CDR3 is 13 residues. The CDR3 loop is CASSVTEGNEQFF. The CDR3, as DNA: TGTGCCAGCAGCGTGACTGAAGGCAATGAGCAGTTCTTC. Full variable domain (missing parts from reference TRBV9 and TRBJ2-1): DSGVTQTPKHLITATGQRVTLRCSPRSGDLSVYWYQQSLDQGLQFLIQYYNGEERAKGNILERFSAQQFPDLHSELNLSSLELGDSALYFCASSVTEGNEQFFGPGTRLTVL.

Here the CDR3 DNA reads TGTGCCAGCAGCTTAATACCGGGACAGCGAGACTATGGCTACACCTTC. Translation: CASSLIPGQRDYGYTF. The genes are TRBV7-3 and TRBJ1-2, with 7 positions matching TRBD1. After removal of 1 base from V and 3 bases from J, the junction contained 8 bases not matched to a gene. Per germline, CDR1 SGHTA and CDR2 FQGTGA. The CDR3 spans 16 residues. The full variable domain, its missing parts supplied by reference TRBV7-3 and TRBJ1-2, is GAGVSQTPSNKVTEKGKYVELRCDPISGHTALYWYRQSLGQGPEFLIYFQGTGAADDSGLPNDRFFAVRPEGSVSTLKIQRTERGDSAVYLCASSLIPGQRDYGYTFGSGTRLTVV.

V gene TRBV12-3 or TRBV12-4 combines with J gene TRBJ1-5; D is perhaps TRBD1 (5 bases). This CDR3 is 13 amino acids long. Trimming removed 3 bases at V and 4 bases at J, with 7 bases between. This CDR3 reads CASSFRANQPQHF. The CDR3 coding sequence is TGTGCCAGCAGTTTCAGGGCTAATCAGCCCCAGCATTTT.

V usage is TRBV10-3 and J usage is TRBJ2-6; no definite D call. The CDR3 covers 12 residues. The germline V gene encodes CDR1 ENHRY and CDR2 SYGVKD. The ends were cut back, 6 bases at V and 9 bases at J, with 9 bases in the middle. Written as DNA, the CDR3 is TGTGCCATCAGCCTAAGAGACAACGTCCTGACTTTC. It specifies CAISLRDNVLTF.

Notes on this clone: At one end, the junction sequence differs from germline, possibly due to a read error. The rearrangement uses TRBV7-9 and TRBJ1-1; no firm D call. The V gene's germline CDR1 is SEHNR and CDR2 FQNEAQ (reference sequence). The CDR3 is 15 amino acids. The CDR3 loop is CASSLDPPRNTETFF. The CDR3 DNA reads as TGTGCCAGCAGCTTAGATCCTCCACGCAACACTGAAACTTTCTTT.

The chain employs TRBV28 and TRBJ2-5; perhaps TRBD1 as D (6 bases). The germline V and J ends were trimmed by 4 bases and 7 bases, with 19 bases remaining between them. CDR3 length: 15 residues. Per the germline V gene, CDR1 is MDHEN and CDR2 is SYDVKM. The CDR3 DNA follows: TGTGCCAGCAGTTCTCAGGACAGCCGAGGAGGGACCCAGTACTTC. Protein sequence: CASSSQDSRGGTQYF.

The rearrangement links TRBV19 to TRBJ1-1, with a weak D call TRBD1 (5 bases). V lost 6 bases, J lost 4 bases, and 12 bases lay in between. Germline assignment: CDR1 LNHDA and CDR2 SQIVND (reference sequence). The CDR3 is made up of 13 amino acids. The CDR3 DNA follows: TGTGCCAGTAGGACGACAGAGCGCACTGAAGCTTTCTTT. This codes for CASRTTERTEAFF.

The chain links TRBV28 to TRBJ1-1; possibly TRBD1 for D (6 bases). This CDR3 is 12 amino acids long. The V end was cut by 0 bases, the J end by 9 bases, with 8 bases between. Germline CDR1 reads MDHEN; CDR2 reads SYDVKM. DNA of the CDR3: TGTGCCAGCAGTTTATGGGGGGGCCAAGCTTTCTTT. Its protein is CASSLWGGQAFF.

The chain employs TRBV7-8 and TRBJ1-2; TRBD1 might be the D (5 bases). The CDR3 is 11 residues long. Trimming shortened V by 7 bases and J by 7 bases, and 10 bases separated the two germline ends. Per germline, CDR1 SGHVS and CDR2 FQNEAQ. For the CDR3, the DNA is TGTGCCAGCAAGGGGATGGGTGGCTACACCTTC. Translated: CASKGMGGYTF.

The rearrangement links TRBV7-9 to TRBJ2-1, with unresolved D. The V and J ends lost 1 base and 6 bases respectively, with 7 bases between them. Germline loops: CDR1 SEHNR, CDR2 FQNEAQ (reference sequence). The CDR3 has 13 amino acids. The CDR3, as DNA: TGTGCCAGCAGCTTAGGGCCGGGCAATGAGCAGTTCTTC. This translates into CASSLGPGNEQFF.